The clone carrying this TCR beta chain was picked up many times. The entry originates in a study of T cells in Graves' hyperthyroidism and ophthalmopathy. The CDR3 is made up of 13 amino acids. V gave up 6 bases and J gave up 1 base, with 9 bases separating them. Germline V gene lookup returns CDR1 SNHLY and CDR2 FYNNEI. Amplification yielded TCR beta CDR3 regions, with RNA transcripts as the source. A set of HTBI primers served as the primers for a first-round RT-PCR of the TCR CDR3. TCRdb ran MiXCR on the multiplex PCR reads and lists one entry per CDR3 protein. The repertoire includes a few hundred thousand distinct CDR3 sequences, less than 20% of them detected once, and about two fifths sits in the top ten.

Source material: blood. The J gene is TRBJ2-5, the V gene TRBV2; no reliable D call. This clonotype was obtained from a man between 45 and 60 years old with Graves' ophthalmopathy. The CDR3 nucleotides are TGTGCCAGCAGCCTTAACGGCCAAGAGACCCAGTACTTC. It is translated as CASSLNGQETQYF.